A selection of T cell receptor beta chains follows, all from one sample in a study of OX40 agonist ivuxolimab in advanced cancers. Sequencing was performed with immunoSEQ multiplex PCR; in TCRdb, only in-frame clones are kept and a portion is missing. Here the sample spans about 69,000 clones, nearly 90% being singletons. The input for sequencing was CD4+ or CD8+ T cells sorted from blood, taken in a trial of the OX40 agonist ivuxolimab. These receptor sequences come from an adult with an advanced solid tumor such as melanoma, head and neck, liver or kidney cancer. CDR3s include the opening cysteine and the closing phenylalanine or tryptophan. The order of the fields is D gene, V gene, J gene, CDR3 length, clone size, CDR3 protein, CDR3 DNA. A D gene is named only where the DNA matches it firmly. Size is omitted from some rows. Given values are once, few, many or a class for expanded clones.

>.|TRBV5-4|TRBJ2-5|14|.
CASSFDRTQETQYF
TGTGCCAGCAGCTTTGACAGAACTCAAGAGACCCAGTACTTC
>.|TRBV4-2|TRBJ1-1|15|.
CASSQEPGENTEAFF
TGTGCCAGCAGCCAAGAACCAGGGGAGAACACTGAAGCTTTCTTT
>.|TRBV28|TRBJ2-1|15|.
CASREGGAGDNEQFF
TGTGCCAGCAGAGAAGGGGGGGCGGGAGACAATGAGCAGTTCTTC
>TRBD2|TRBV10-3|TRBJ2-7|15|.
CAIRGSGRGSYEQYF
TGTGCCATCAGGGGTAGCGGGAGGGGTTCCTACGAGCAGTACTTC
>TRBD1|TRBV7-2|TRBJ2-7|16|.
CASSPTSDRGKYEQYF
TGTGCCAGCAGCCCAACCTCGGACAGGGGCAAATACGAGCAGTACTTC
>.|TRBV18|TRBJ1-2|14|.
CASSPRDANYGYTF
TGTGCCAGCTCACCACGGGACGCTAACTATGGCTACACCTTC
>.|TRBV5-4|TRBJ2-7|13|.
CASSSTSVSWQYF
TGTGCCAGCAGTTCTACCTCGGTCAGTTGGCAGTACTTC
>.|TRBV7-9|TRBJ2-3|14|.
CASSLTQNTDTQYF
TGTGCCAGCAGCTTAACGCAAAACACAGATACGCAGTATTTT
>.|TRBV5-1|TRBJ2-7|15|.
CASSFLGQSNYEQYF
TGCGCCAGCAGCTTCTTAGGACAGAGTAACTACGAGCAGTACTTC
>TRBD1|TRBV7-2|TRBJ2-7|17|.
CASSLGRPTGAQGEQYF
TGTGCCAGCAGCTTAGGACGGCCAACAGGGGCGCAAGGCGAGCAGTACTTC
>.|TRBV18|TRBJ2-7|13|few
CASSAGPLREQYF
TGTGCCAGCTCCGCGGGGCCGCTGAGGGAGCAGTACTTC
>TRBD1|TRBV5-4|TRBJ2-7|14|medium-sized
CASSWRTGGGEQYF
TGTGCCAGCAGCTGGAGGACAGGGGGCGGCGAGCAGTACTTC
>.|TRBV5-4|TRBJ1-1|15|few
CASSLVRGRNTEAFF
TGTGCCAGCAGCTTGGTTAGGGGCAGGAACACTGAAGCTTTCTTT
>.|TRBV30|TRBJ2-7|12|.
CAWRWGTSEQYF
TGTGCCTGGAGGTGGGGGACGAGTGAGCAGTACTTC
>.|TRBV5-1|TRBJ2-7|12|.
CASSPSTYEQYF
TGCGCCAGCAGCCCGTCGACCTACGAGCAGTACTTC
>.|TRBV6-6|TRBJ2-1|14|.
CASRLADSYNEQFF
TGTGCCAGCAGACTAGCCGACTCCTACAATGAGCAGTTCTTC
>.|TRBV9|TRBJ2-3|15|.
CAGSTGTSSLDTQYF
TGTGCCGGTTCTACCGGGACCTCCTCTTTAGATACGCAGTATTTT
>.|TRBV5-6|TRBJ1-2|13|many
CASRNRVNYGYTF
TGTGCCAGCAGGAACAGGGTCAACTATGGCTACACCTTC
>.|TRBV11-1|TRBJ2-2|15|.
CASSPRQGRAGELFF
TGTGCCAGCAGCCCACGCCAGGGGAGGGCCGGGGAGCTGTTTTTT
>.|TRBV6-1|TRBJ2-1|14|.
CASSESGEGNEQFF
TGTGCCAGCAGTGAATCTGGAGAAGGAAATGAGCAGTTCTTC
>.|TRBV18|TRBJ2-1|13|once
CASSPRLGDEQFF
TGTGCCAGCTCACCACGATTAGGCGATGAGCAGTTCTTC
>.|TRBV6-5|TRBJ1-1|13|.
CASSYSLYTEAFF
TGTGCCAGCAGTTACTCTCTTTACACTGAAGCTTTCTTT
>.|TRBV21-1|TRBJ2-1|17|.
CASSAFIAHHSDNEQFF
TGTGCCAGCAGCGCGTTTATAGCACACCATTCCGACAATGAGCAGTTCTTC
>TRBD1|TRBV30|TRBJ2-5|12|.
CAWTGGLETQYF
TGTGCCTGGACAGGGGGCCTAGAGACCCAGTACTTC
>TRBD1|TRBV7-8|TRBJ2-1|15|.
CASSLLGQGTGEQFF
TGTGCCAGCAGCCTTCTAGGACAGGGCACGGGAGAGCAGTTCTTC
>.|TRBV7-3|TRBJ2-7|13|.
CASSGASGGKQYF
TGTGCCAGCAGCGGGGCATCAGGGGGGAAGCAGTACTTC
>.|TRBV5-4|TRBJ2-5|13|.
CASSLSSSATQYF
TGTGCCAGCAGCTTAAGTAGCAGCGCGACCCAGTACTTC
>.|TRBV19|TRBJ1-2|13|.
CASSTTVLYGYTF
TGTGCCAGTAGTACGACAGTTTTGTATGGCTACACCTTC
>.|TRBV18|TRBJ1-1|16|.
CASSPQQSSGGTEAFF
TGTGCCAGCTCACCACAGCAATCGAGTGGGGGGACTGAAGCTTTCTTT
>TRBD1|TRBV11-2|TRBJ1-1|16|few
CASSAPNRGLNTEAFF
TGTGCCAGCAGCGCTCCCAACAGGGGATTGAACACTGAAGCTTTCTTT
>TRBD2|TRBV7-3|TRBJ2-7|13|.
CASSVSREGEQYF
TGTGCCAGCAGCGTAAGCAGGGAGGGCGAGCAGTACTTC
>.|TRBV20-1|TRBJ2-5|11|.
CSASAEETQYF
TGCAGTGCTAGTGCGGAAGAGACCCAGTACTTC
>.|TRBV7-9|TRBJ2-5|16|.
CASSDTGNGVKETQYF
TGTGCCAGCAGCGATACGGGCAATGGGGTTAAAGAGACCCAGTACTTC
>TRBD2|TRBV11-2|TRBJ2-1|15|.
CASSSLAGFYNEQFF
TGTGCCAGCAGCTCACTAGCGGGATTTTACAATGAGCAGTTCTTC
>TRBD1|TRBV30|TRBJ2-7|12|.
CAWTFDRGEQYF
TGTGCCTGGACCTTCGACAGGGGCGAGCAGTACTTC
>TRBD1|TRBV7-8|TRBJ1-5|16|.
CASSLSGTGAPGPQHF
TGTGCCAGCAGCTTGTCCGGGACAGGGGCCCCTGGGCCCCAGCATTTT
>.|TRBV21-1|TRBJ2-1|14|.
CAGVGQGINNEQFF
.
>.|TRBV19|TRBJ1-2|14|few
CASGQPGRFYGYTF
TGTGCCAGTGGCCAGCCGGGACGCTTCTATGGCTACACCTTC
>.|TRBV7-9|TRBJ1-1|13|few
CASSLSQGNEAFF
TGTGCCAGCAGCTTAAGTCAGGGGAATGAAGCTTTCTTT
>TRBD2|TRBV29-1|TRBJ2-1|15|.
CSVAFGTSGSWEQFF
TGCAGCGTTGCTTTCGGGACTAGCGGGAGCTGGGAGCAGTTCTTC
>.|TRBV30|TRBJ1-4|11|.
CAWSDNEKLFF
TGTGCCTGGAGTGACAATGAAAAACTGTTTTTT
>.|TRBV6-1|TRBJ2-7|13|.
CASSRGPRYEQYF
TGTGCCAGCAGCCGGGGACCCCGATACGAGCAGTACTTC
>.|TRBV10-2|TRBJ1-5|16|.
CASSDGRGGSNQPQHF
TGCGCCAGCAGTGATGGCAGGGGAGGAAGCAATCAGCCCCAGCATTTT
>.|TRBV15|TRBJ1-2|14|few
CATSRGNNYYGYTF
TGTGCCACCAGCAGAGGAAACAATTACTATGGCTACACCTTC
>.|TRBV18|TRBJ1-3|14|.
CASSPLDSGNTIYF
TGTGCCAGCTCACCACTGGATAGTGGAAACACCATATATTTT
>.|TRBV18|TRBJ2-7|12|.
CASSPDLYEQYF
TGTGCCAGCTCACCGGACCTCTACGAGCAGTACTTC
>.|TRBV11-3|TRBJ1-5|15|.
CASSLDPGNNQPQHF
TGTGCCAGCAGCTTAGATCCAGGGAACAATCAGCCCCAGCATTTT
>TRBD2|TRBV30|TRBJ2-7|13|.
CAWSGGEGYEQYF
TGTGCCTGGAGTGGCGGGGAGGGTTACGAGCAGTACTTC
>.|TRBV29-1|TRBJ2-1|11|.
CSVKLVDEQFF
TGCAGCGTCAAACTGGTGGATGAGCAGTTCTTC
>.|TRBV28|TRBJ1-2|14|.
CASSIYSAGNGYTF
TGTGCCAGCAGTATATACTCTGCAGGGAACGGCTACACCTTC
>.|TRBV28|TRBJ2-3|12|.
CASSLAWDTQYF
TGTGCCAGCAGTTTAGCTTGGGATACGCAGTATTTT
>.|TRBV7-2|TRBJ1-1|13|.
CASSSSLDTEAFF
TGTGCCAGCAGCTCTTCACTGGACACTGAAGCTTTCTTT
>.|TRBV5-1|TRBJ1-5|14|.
CASSLEGQGQPQHF
TGCGCCAGCAGCTTGGAGGGACAAGGGCAGCCCCAGCATTTT
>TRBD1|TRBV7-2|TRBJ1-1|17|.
CASSPNRGLGMNTEAFF
TGTGCCAGCAGCCCAAACAGGGGGCTCGGCATGAACACTGAAGCTTTCTTT
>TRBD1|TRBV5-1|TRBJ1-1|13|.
CASSSGQGRWAFF
TGCGCCAGCAGCTCGGGACAGGGGCGCTGGGCTTTCTTT